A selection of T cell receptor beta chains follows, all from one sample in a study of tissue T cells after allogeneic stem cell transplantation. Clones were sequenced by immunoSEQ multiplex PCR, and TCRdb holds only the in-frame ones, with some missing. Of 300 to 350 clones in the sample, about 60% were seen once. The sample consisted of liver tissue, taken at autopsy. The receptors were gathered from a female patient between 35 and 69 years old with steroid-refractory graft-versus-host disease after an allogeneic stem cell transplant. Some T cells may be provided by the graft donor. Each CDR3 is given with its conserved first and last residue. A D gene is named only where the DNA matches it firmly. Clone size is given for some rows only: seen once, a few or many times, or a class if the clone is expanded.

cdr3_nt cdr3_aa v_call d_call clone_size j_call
TGTGCCAGCAGGCTACAGGGGGCGCAGGCAGATACGCAGTATTTT CASRLQGAQADTQYF TRBV6-5 TRBD1 - TRBJ2-3
TGCGCCAGCAGCCATCGACTAGCTTCTTACGAGCAGTACTTC CASSHRLASYEQYF TRBV4-1 TRBD2 few TRBJ2-7
TGTGCCAGCAGCGCTAGGCCGTGGACAGGGTTAAACAATGAGCAGTTCTTC CASSARPWTGLNNEQFF TRBV9 TRBD1 - TRBJ2-1
TGCGCCAGCAGTCAGGACAACACTTCTAGGACCTATGGCTACACCTTC CASSQDNTSRTYGYTF TRBV10-2 - - TRBJ1-2
TGTGCCAGCAGCTATGGCACTCCTGAGACCCAGTACTTC CASSYGTPETQYF TRBV3-1/TRBV3-2 - once TRBJ2-5
TGTGCCTGGAGGGATGACAGTTACTCTGGAAACACCATATATTTT CAWRDDSYSGNTIYF TRBV30 - - TRBJ1-3
TGTGCCAGCAGCTTGTATCTGCGGGGGCTCCAGCCCCAGCATTTT CASSLYLRGLQPQHF TRBV5-6 - - TRBJ1-5
TGTGCCAGCAGCTTGGCTACAGGGGCTGGCTACACCTTC CASSLATGAGYTF TRBV5-4 TRBD1 few TRBJ1-2
TGTGCCAGCAGCCTTTTAAGCGGGGGTACTTTCTACGAGCAGTACTTC CASSLLSGGTFYEQYF TRBV4-2 TRBD2 - TRBJ2-7
TGTGCCAGCAGCTTTTGGACTGAAACCGGGGAGCTGTTTTTT CASSFWTETGELFF TRBV5-5 - - TRBJ2-2
TGCGCCAGCAGCCAGGACGGAGACTCTGGCTACACCTTC CASSQDGDSGYTF TRBV4-3 - few TRBJ1-2
TGCGCCAGCAGCCAAGATCCTTCCGGCAGAGCCTACGAGCAGTACTTC CASSQDPSGRAYEQYF TRBV4-1 - few TRBJ2-7
TGTGCCAGCAGGGAGACAGACTTGAGCTCCTACGAGCAGTACTTC CASRETDLSSYEQYF TRBV2 - - TRBJ2-7
TGTGCCAGCAGTTATAGGACAGGGTTTCAGCCCCAGCATTTT CASSYRTGFQPQHF TRBV6-2/TRBV6-3 TRBD1 - TRBJ1-5
TGTGCCAGCTCACTTCAGGACAATCAGCCCCAGCATTTT CASSLQDNQPQHF TRBV18 - - TRBJ1-5
TGTGCCAGCAGTGAAAGGGGCGGGGGCAATCAGCCCCAGCATTTT CASSERGGGNQPQHF TRBV2 - large TRBJ1-5
TGTGCCATCAGATCCGGGACAGGACGAATAAACTACGAGCAGTACTTC CAIRSGTGRINYEQYF TRBV10-3 TRBD1 - TRBJ2-7
TGTGCCAGCAGCCAACTATGTCCCATTTCATACATTAATTCACCCCTCCACTTT CASSQLCPISYINSPLHF TRBV3-1/TRBV3-2 - once TRBJ1-6
TGTGCCAGTAGTAAAGTGGTGATGAACACTGAAGCTTTCTTT CASSKVVMNTEAFF TRBV19 - few TRBJ1-1
TGTGCCAGCAGTTTCTTGGGACAGGCAGGCGGCTACACCTTC CASSFLGQAGGYTF TRBV27 TRBD1 once TRBJ1-2
TGTGCCAGCCGACAGGGGAACACCGGGGAGCTGTTTTTT CASRQGNTGELFF TRBV6-5 TRBD1 - TRBJ2-2
TGTGCCAGTAGTCTTAGCGGGACGTCTTACAATGAGCAGTTCTTC CASSLSGTSYNEQFF TRBV19 TRBD2 - TRBJ2-1
TGCAGCGTTGAAGCCGACTACGCTAGCGGGAGGGCCTGGGAGCAGTTCTTC CSVEADYASGRAWEQFF TRBV29-1 TRBD2 few TRBJ2-1
TGTGCCAGTACCTCCTACGTTATCTCTGGAAACACCATATATTTT CASTSYVISGNTIYF TRBV19 - - TRBJ1-3
TGTGCCAGCACCCCGGACAGGGGAGGATACGAGCAGTACTTC CASTPDRGGYEQYF TRBV6-5 TRBD1 - TRBJ2-7
TGTGCCAGCAGCGGAATGGCCACAGATACGCAGTATTTT CASSGMATDTQYF TRBV5-4 - - TRBJ2-3
TGTGCCAGTAGTTCGGGGTGGCCTGAAGCTTTCTTT CASSSGWPEAFF TRBV19 - - TRBJ1-1
TGCAGCGTTGAAGTTATGGGCGGGAGCACAGATACGCAGTATTTT CSVEVMGGSTDTQYF TRBV29-1 - - TRBJ2-3
TGTGCCAGTAGCAAAGACAGTACCCAACTTCAGCCCCAGCATTTT CASSKDSTQLQPQHF TRBV19 - - TRBJ1-5
TGTGCCAGCAGCGCCCAGGGGTCGTACTCTGGAAACACCATATATTTT CASSAQGSYSGNTIYF TRBV7-9 - once TRBJ1-3
TGTGCCAGCAGCTTGCTCGGGACACTTGAAGCTTTCTTT CASSLLGTLEAFF TRBV5-4 - - TRBJ1-1
TGTGCCAGCAGCGTACTAGGACAGGGGAAAGCTTTCTTT CASSVLGQGKAFF TRBV6-5 TRBD1 - TRBJ1-1
TGCGCCAGCAGCCAAGGCCGGTCCTACGAGGCTTTCTTT CASSQGRSYEAFF TRBV4-1 - - TRBJ1-1
TGCGCCAGCAGCCTGCTCGAGGGCTCTGGAAACACCATATATTTT CASSLLEGSGNTIYF TRBV5-1 - few TRBJ1-3
TGTGCCAGCAGCCAAGGCAGGGGTAATGGCTACACCTTC CASSQGRGNGYTF TRBV3-1/TRBV3-2 - - TRBJ1-2
TGCAGTGCTCCAGGGGGCAATGGCTACACCTTC CSAPGGNGYTF TRBV20-1 TRBD1 - TRBJ1-2
TGTGCCAGCAGCAGCAATAGCAATCAGCCCCAGCATTTT CASSSNSNQPQHF TRBV11-2 - - TRBJ1-5
TGTGCCAGCAGCCCCGGACCCTATGGCTACACCTTC CASSPGPYGYTF TRBV12-3/TRBV12-4 - - TRBJ1-2
TGTGCCAGCAAACAGCCAGGTGGAGATACGCAGTATTTT CASKQPGGDTQYF TRBV6-4 - - TRBJ2-3
TGTGCCAGCAACAGGGGAGGCACAGATACGCAGTATTTT CASNRGGTDTQYF TRBV25-1 TRBD1 - TRBJ2-3
TGCGCCAGCAGCCAAGATTGGGGGACTCCAGATACGCAGTATTTT CASSQDWGTPDTQYF TRBV4-3 - - TRBJ2-3
TGTGCCACCAGCTTCGACAGGGTCGGAAAAACAGAAAAACTGTTTTTT CATSFDRVGKTEKLFF TRBV15 TRBD1 once TRBJ1-4
TGTGCCAGCAGCCAGAGGGGAGGCCAAGAGACCCAGTACTTC CASSQRGGQETQYF TRBV3-1/TRBV3-2 - - TRBJ2-5
TGCGCCAGCATCTTGGGGCAGGCTCGGACAGATACGCAGTATTTT CASILGQARTDTQYF TRBV5-1 - - TRBJ2-3
TGCAGCGTACTGCGGGGGAGCTCCTACGAGCAGTACTTC CSVLRGSSYEQYF TRBV29-1 TRBD2 - TRBJ2-7
TGTGCCAGCAGCGCCGGCGGAAGCTCCTACGAGCAGTACTTC CASSAGGSSYEQYF TRBV9 - hyperexpanded TRBJ2-7
TGTGCCAGCAGTGAAGCGTCAGGGGTAAGCTACGAGCAGTACTTC CASSEASGVSYEQYF TRBV6-1 - - TRBJ2-7
TGTGCCAGCAGTTTATCTCCAGGGGGTTCACCCCTCCACTTT CASSLSPGGSPLHF TRBV27 TRBD1 few TRBJ1-6
TGTGCCAGCAGGGGCGGGTGGGCTAGCGGACGAGGAGAGCAGTACTTC CASRGGWASGRGEQYF TRBV2 TRBD2 - TRBJ2-7
TGTGCCAGTAGTCGGCTTTCTTCAACTAATGAAAAACTGTTTTTT CASSRLSSTNEKLFF TRBV19 - - TRBJ1-4
TGTGCCAGCAGTTTTCGGATCCCCTACGAGCAGTACTTC CASSFRIPYEQYF TRBV12-3/TRBV12-4 - - TRBJ2-7
TGTGCCAGCAGCCAGACCTATGGCTACACCTTC CASSQTYGYTF TRBV7-8 - - TRBJ1-2
TGCGCCAGCAGTGGGGGAGGGTATCAAGAGACCCAGTACTTC CASSGGGYQETQYF TRBV10-1 TRBD2 once TRBJ2-5